This TCR beta chain was profiled in a study of PD-1 blockade in mismatch repair-deficient tumors. Across the study: Patients had about a dozen mismatch repair-deficient cancer types, all previously treated and progressing. General study points: Tumor-resident clones, often absent from pretreatment blood, expanded after pembrolizumab and then contracted.

Every patient had mismatch repair deficiency by PCR or immunohistochemistry. The TCR-sequenced patients were a few responders to pembrolizumab. Data came from immunoSEQ multiplex PCR; TCRdb stores just in-frame clones and leaves some out. Here the sample spans around 62,000 clones, 60% to 80% being singletons. CDR1 and CDR2 (germline): MGHRA, YSYEKL. Trimming removed 1 base from V and 3 bases from J, with 13 bases in between. The CDR3 sequence is 16 residues long. This clone appeared once. What it binds is not known. The J gene is TRBJ2-1, the V gene TRBV4-1, with D possibly TRBD2 on 6 matching bases. Sequences were derived from peripheral blood, sampled 2 weeks after starting pembrolizumab. The clonotype was recovered from an adult with mismatch repair-deficient cancer. CDR3 sequence reads: CASSQVPGESYNEQFF. CDR3 DNA sequence: TGCGCCAGCAGCCAAGTTCCGGGAGAAAGCTACAATGAGCAGTTCTTC.